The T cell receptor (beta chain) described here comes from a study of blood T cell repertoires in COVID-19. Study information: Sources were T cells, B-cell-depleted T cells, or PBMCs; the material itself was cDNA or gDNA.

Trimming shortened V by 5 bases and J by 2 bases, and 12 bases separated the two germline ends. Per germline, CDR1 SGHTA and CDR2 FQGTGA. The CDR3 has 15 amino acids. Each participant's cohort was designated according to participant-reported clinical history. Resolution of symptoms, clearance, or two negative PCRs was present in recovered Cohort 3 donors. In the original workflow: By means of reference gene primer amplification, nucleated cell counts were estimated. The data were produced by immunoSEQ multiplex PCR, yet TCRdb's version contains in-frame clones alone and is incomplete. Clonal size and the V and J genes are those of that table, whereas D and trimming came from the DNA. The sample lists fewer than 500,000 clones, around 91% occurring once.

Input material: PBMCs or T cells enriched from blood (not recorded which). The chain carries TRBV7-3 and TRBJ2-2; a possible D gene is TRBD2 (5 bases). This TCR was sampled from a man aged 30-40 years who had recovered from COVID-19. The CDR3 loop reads CASSLSGSNTGELFF. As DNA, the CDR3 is TGTGCCAGCAGCCTAAGCGGATCCAACACCGGGGAGCTGTTTTTT.